The present T cell receptor beta chain was sequenced within a study of CD8 T cells in Susac syndrome (dated by TCRdb to about 2019). With regard to the full study: Among the Susac syndrome patients who were sequenced, clinically active disease was present in 5 or 6 and clinical remission was observed in fewer than 10. At the time of blood withdrawal, Susac syndrome patients were either therapy-naive, taking corticosteroids (with some also receiving IVIg), or on IVIg alone. Whether CD8+ T cell activation and differentiation in Susac syndrome was antigen driven was tested using repertoire sequencing. The clonality of the CD8+ T cell repertoire was compared across about a dozen healthy donors, roughly 14 Susac syndrome patients and about 16 multiple sclerosis patients. Study-level results and caveats: The TCR sequencing and HLA analysis was acknowledged to have included a relatively small number of individuals. Looking at Susac-specific public clones, the researchers identified about 15 in the total CD8+ repertoire and roughly 5 in the CD8+ TEMRA repertoire. Clonal expansion was seen in Susac syndrome CD8+ repertoires, peaking in CD8+ TEMRA cells and being greater in clinically active patients than in remitting ones.

In the case of this clonotype: No antigen is known for it. Per-base qualities were not stored, and no clone one base away is much larger.

RNA was extracted using the RNeasy kit, and about 0.45 to 1 ug of the RNA was reverse transcribed with random hexamers. TCR beta CDR3 regions were amplified with the immunoSEQ multiplex PCR assay covering 54 Vbeta and 13 Jbeta segments. Bias from PCR amplification was corrected by using a synthetic template baseline for primer optimization and for computational correction. The authors processed their data as follows. Reads were annotated to V, D and J genes per IMGT and analyzed with immunoSEQ Analyzer, keeping only productive sequences. Clonality was computed as one minus Shannon entropy normalized by log2 of the number of productive unique sequences. For each patient and control, public and private clones were evaluated within the 100 most prevalent clones. A clone was defined as Susac-specific if it was absent from the healthy and MS cohorts, from roughly 1,000 published viral clones and from other ImmuneACCESS disease sequences. Clones were called with MiXCR by TCRdb after fastp trimmed the public reads at Q25, and only in-frame beta chains were retained. Rows merge per CDR3 protein into single entries with the most common DNA and genes. The V and J calls were not made by the authors but by TCRdb's processing. In this sample the table shows roughly 110,000 distinct CDR3 sequences, around 94% of which occur a single time. The ten largest make up over 0.35% of the sample.

The CDR3, cysteine through phenylalanine, is 12 amino acids long. The retained sequence is limited to the CDR3, 36 bases, with the frame set at the first base. The CDR1 and CDR2 encoded by the germline V gene are SQVTM and ANQGSEA. From V the trimming removes 3 bases and from J it removes 7 bases, while the gene matches leave 3 bases of the junction unaccounted for. Peripheral blood CD8+ and CD4+ T cells from healthy donors, Susac syndrome patients and multiple sclerosis patients were profiled by high-throughput TCR beta sequencing. Susac syndrome patients met recently defined diagnostic criteria for definite or probable disease. CD8+ TEMRA cells were enriched by FACS, while bulk CD8+ and CD4+ T cells were purified by magnetic negative isolation. Blood was collected in EDTA tubes and processed within 24 hours, with PBMCs isolated through density gradient centrifugation. PBMCs intended for TCR sequencing were cryopreserved in liquid nitrogen and were subsequently thawed in a 37 degrees C water bath. The sorted or isolated CD4+, CD8+ and CD8+ TEMRA cells reached a purity of at least 90%.

The chain is assembled from TRBV29-1 and TRBJ2-1, and TRBD2 aligns with 7 junction nucleotides. The receptor was isolated from a human donor with Susac syndrome. Sequencing was done on a sample of CD8+ T cells from PBMCs. The DNA reads TGCAGCGTTGACGGGGGGAGAAATGAGCAGTTCTTC. Its amino acids are CSVDGGRNEQFF.